Each of the 23 T cell receptor beta chains below was sequenced from the same sample in a study of shared clonotypes between healthy human individuals. Method: immunoSEQ multiplex PCR; TCRdb's copy keeps in-frame clones and lacks some. The repertoire holds around 940,000 clones, with over 75% as singletons. The specimen sequenced was memory CD4+ T cells sorted from blood. As for subset: CD45RA-negative fraction. These receptor sequences come from a man younger than 35 in good health.

In nucleotides, the CDR3 is TGTGCCAGCAGCTTAAGGGGGCAAGAGACCCAGTACTTC. This sequence encodes CASSLRGQETQYF. The chain couples TRBV11-2 to TRBJ2-5; D might be TRBD1 (6 bases). CDR3 size: 13 residues. Germline lookup yields CDR1 SGHAT and CDR2 FQNNGV. Trimming removed 2 bases from V and 2 bases from J, with 6 bases in between. Drawing the rest from reference TRBV11-2 and TRBJ2-5, the complete variable domain is EAGVAQSPRYKIIEKRQSVAFWCNPISGHATLYWYQQILGQGPKLLIQFQNNGVVDDSQLPKDRFSAERLKGVDSTLKIQPAKLEDSAVYLCASSLRGQETQYFGPGTRLLVL.

This clone was found a few times. Here the CDR3 reads CASIMDRVNQPQHF. In nucleotides, the CDR3 is TGTGCCAGCATTATGGACAGGGTCAATCAGCCCCAGCATTTT. The V and J genes are TRBV6-1 and TRBJ1-5; 8 bases fit TRBD1. Per the germline V gene, CDR1 is MNHNS and CDR2 is SASEGT. Unmatched junction bases numbered 5, after V lost 7 bases and J lost 3 bases. The CDR3 runs to 14 residues.

The chain joins TRBV6-6 to TRBJ2-5; 9 bases align to TRBD2. CDR1 and CDR2 from the germline V gene are MNHNY and SVGAGI (reference sequence). Trimming at V came to 7 bases and at J to 6 bases, leaving 12 bases not matched to a gene. The CDR3 is 15 amino acids. The CDR3 region is CASTPPAGGLKTQYF. CDR3 bases: TGTGCCAGCACCCCTCCGGCGGGGGGGCTGAAGACCCAGTACTTC.

With respect to this clone: The identical CDR3 is also encoded by other nucleotide sequences in the sample. The chain carries TRBV29-1 and TRBJ2-3, with 11 bases aligning to TRBD2. The CDR3 runs 14 residues. Germline-derived CDR1 and CDR2 are SQVTM and ANQGSEA. The V and J ends lost 3 bases and 4 bases, in that order; junction bases with no gene match: 3. CDR3 loop: CSVDVAGGSDTQYF. The CDR3 DNA reads as TGCAGCGTTGATGTAGCGGGAGGGTCAGATACGCAGTATTTT.

This rearrangement joins TRBV6-6 to TRBJ2-2; the D gene is possibly TRBD1 (6 bases). Trimming stripped 2 bases from V and 5 bases from J, with 9 bases between. The CDR3 extends over 14 amino acids. Germline V CDR1 and CDR2: MNHNY, SVGAGI (reference sequence). As DNA, the CDR3 is TGTGCCAGCAGTTACGGGGGCGGGACCGGGGAGCTGTTTTTT. It specifies CASSYGGGTGELFF.

The rearrangement links TRBV11-2 to TRBJ2-7, with 10 positions matching TRBD1. V lost 5 bases, J lost 3 bases, and 10 bases stayed unmatched. Germline V gene data show CDR1 as SGHAT and CDR2 as FQNNGV. This CDR3 comprises 16 residues. The CDR3 nucleotides are TGTGCCAGCAGCCGCGGACTCCGGGACAGGGGCTACGAGCAGTACTTC. Translated, it gives CASSRGLRDRGYEQYF.

In this sample, this clone turned up once. V is TRBV10-3 and J is TRBJ1-2; unclear D gene. V lost 4 bases, J lost 5 bases, and 8 bases lay in between. This CDR3 is built from 12 residues. The germline gives CDR1 ENHRY, CDR2 SYGVKD. The CDR3 region is CAISGGGYGYTF. The CDR3 region has the DNA TGTGCCATCAGTGGTGGAGGGTATGGCTACACCTTC.

V is TRBV25-1 and J is TRBJ1-1, with D perhaps TRBD1 (5 bases). V lost 2 bases and J 8 bases, leaving 15 bases between the germline ends. This CDR3 has 14 residues. Germline V lookup: CDR1 MGHDK, CDR2 SYGVNS. The CDR3 spells CASSEPRDVDEAFF. The CDR3 DNA follows: TGTGCCAGCAGTGAACCCCGGGACGTAGACGAAGCTTTCTTT.

The V gene is TRBV2, the J gene TRBJ2-5, with D perhaps being TRBD1 or TRBD2 (5 bases each). The germline V and J ends were trimmed by 6 bases and 12 bases, with 17 bases remaining between them. Germline CDR1 is SNHLY and CDR2 is FYNNEI. This CDR3 spans 12 amino acids. Here the CDR3 DNA reads TGTGCCAGCAGCGGGGACGGCAAGAGAGAGTACTTC. Protein product: CASSGDGKREYF.

The J gene is TRBJ1-1, the V gene TRBV5-1, with D uncertain. The CDR3 runs 15 residues. V gave up 4 bases and J gave up 3 bases, with 16 bases separating them. Looked up from germline, CDR1 is SGHRS and CDR2 is YFSETQ. This CDR3 is CASSSGLTADTEAFF. The CDR3 nucleotides read TGCGCCAGCAGCAGCGGACTGACCGCGGACACTGAAGCTTTCTTT.

In regard to this clone: This sample also contains other DNA sequences that code for the same CDR3. The J gene is TRBJ2-3, the V gene TRBV27, with 9 nucleotides matching TRBD2. Germline V gives CDR1 MNHEY, CDR2 SMNVEV (reference sequence). J gave up 3 bases and V 2 bases, and 3 bases lay outside the gene matches. The CDR3 length is 15 residues. The CDR3 nucleotides are TGTGCCAGCAGTTTAGCGGGGGGGACGACAGATACGCAGTATTTT. Encoded protein: CASSLAGGTTDTQYF.

This rearrangement joins TRBV5-4 to TRBJ2-5, with 9 bases that match TRBD2. Trimming took 5 bases from V and 5 from J; bases not matched to a gene: 7. Germline assignment: CDR1 SGHNT and CDR2 YYREEE (reference sequence). This CDR3 has 14 amino acids. This CDR3 reads CASSSRGGLETQYF. Written as DNA, the CDR3 is TGTGCCAGCAGTTCGCGGGGGGGCCTGGAGACCCAGTACTTC.

The rearrangement uses TRBV27 and TRBJ1-1, with 9 bases lining up with TRBD1. Looked up from germline, CDR1 is MNHEY and CDR2 is SMNVEV (reference sequence). The CDR3 length is 14 residues. V lost 5 bases, J lost 4 bases, and 5 bases stayed unmatched. The CDR3 nucleotides are TGTGCCAGCAGTACACAGGACAGGGGCACTGAAGCTTTCTTT. Protein sequence: CASSTQDRGTEAFF.

This chain connects TRBV7-8 to TRBJ1-4, with 9 bases fitting TRBD1. V shed 4 bases and J 3 bases; nucleotides not matched to a gene: 3. The CDR3 totals 15 residues. CDR1 is SGHVS, CDR2 FQNEAQ, per germline. CDR3: CASSSHRGPNEKLFF. CDR3 nucleotide sequence: TGTGCCAGCAGCTCGCACAGGGGGCCTAATGAAAAACTGTTTTTT.

J is TRBJ2-5 and V is TRBV6-5; 8 bases match TRBD2. Germline-derived CDR1 and CDR2 are MNHEY and SVGAGI. The CDR3 spans 15 residues. Trimming at V came to 6 bases and at J to 5 bases, leaving 11 bases not matched to a gene. Here the CDR3 reads CASSGGGGAGETQYF. DNA of the CDR3: TGTGCCAGCAGCGGGGGGGGCGGCGCTGGGGAGACCCAGTACTTC.

The chain employs TRBV14 and TRBJ1-6; possibly TRBD1 for D (5 bases). CDR1 and CDR2 from the germline V gene are SGHDN and FVKESK. V lost 4 bases to trimming and J lost 2 bases, with 9 bases between them. The CDR3 extends over 15 amino acids. CDR3 loop: CASSPGGAYNSPLHF. In DNA form, the CDR3 reads TGTGCCAGCAGCCCCGGAGGGGCCTATAATTCACCCCTCCACTTT. The whole variable domain, filled in from reference TRBV14 and TRBJ1-6, reads EAGVTQFPSHSVIEKGQTVTLRCDPISGHDNLYWYRRVMGKEIKFLLHFVKESKQDESGMPNNRFLAERTGGTYSTLKVQPAELEDSGVYFCASSPGGAYNSPLHFGNGTRLTVT.

The rearrangement uses TRBV30 and TRBJ1-5; a possible D gene is TRBD1 (6 bases). The CDR3 is 15 residues long. The V gene's germline CDR1 is GTSNPN and CDR2 SVGIG (reference sequence). Trimming stripped 0 bases from V and 4 bases from J, with 13 bases between. The CDR3 sequence: CAWSVKGGANQPQHF. DNA of the CDR3: TGTGCCTGGAGTGTAAAAGGGGGAGCAAATCAGCCCCAGCATTTT.

This rearrangement joins TRBV30 to TRBJ1-3; no firm D call. The V end lost 2 bases, the J end lost 2 bases, and 13 bases lay between the germline ends. Germline CDR1 GTSNPN, CDR2 SVGIG (reference sequence). This CDR3 is 15 amino acids long. This CDR3 is CAWSSPSFPGNTIYF. CDR3 DNA: TGTGCCTGGAGTTCCCCCAGCTTCCCTGGAAACACCATATATTTT.

This chain links TRBV21-1 with TRBJ1-1. TRBV21-1 is flagged as a pseudogene. This CDR3 contains 12 residues. The CDR3 DNA reads as TGTGCCAACAGGGTGAGGCGCACTGAAGCTTTCTTT. Its translation is CANRVRRTEAFF.

J is TRBJ1-4 and V is TRBV28, with D uncertain. The germline V gene has CDR1 MDHEN and CDR2 SYDVKM. The CDR3 has 13 amino acids. The germline V and J ends were trimmed by 5 bases and 11 bases, with 15 bases remaining between them. DNA of the CDR3: TGTGCCAGCAGTCCACCGGGATTACGGAAACTGTTTTTT. It is translated as CASSPPGLRKLFF.

This clone was detected many times. The chain uses TRBV5-5 and TRBJ2-3; D possibly corresponds to TRBD1 (6 bases). With 5 bases removed from V and 4 bases from J, the gap between germline ends came to 17 bases. The germline gives CDR1 SGHKS, CDR2 YYEKEE (reference sequence). CDR3 size: 15 residues. CDR3 sequence reads: CASSLLSGVADTQYF. The DNA for the CDR3 is TGTGCCAGCAGTCTTCTCTCAGGGGTTGCAGATACGCAGTATTTT.

The chain uses TRBV7-9 and TRBJ2-7; D is tentatively TRBD1 or TRBD2 (5 bases each). The CDR3 has 14 amino acids. Trimming took 1 base from V and 6 from J, leaving 13 bases between them. Germline V gene lookup returns CDR1 SEHNR and CDR2 FQNEAQ (reference sequence). The CDR3 sequence is CASSLGTAGTEQYF. In DNA, the CDR3 is TGTGCCAGCAGCTTAGGGACGGCAGGGACCGAGCAGTACTTC.

Comment on this clone: The sample has other DNA sequences that encode this CDR3 too. V and J are TRBV2 and TRBJ1-1; D remains ambiguous. Germline loops: CDR1 SNHLY, CDR2 FYNNEI. V dropped 10 bases and J dropped 0 bases, with 12 bases sitting between them. This CDR3 is built from 13 residues. DNA for the CDR3: TGTGCCACCTTGCAAGGACTGAACACTGAAGCTTTCTTT. Its protein product is CATLQGLNTEAFF.